The next 5 T cell receptor beta chains were all read from a single sample in a study of blood T cell repertoires in COVID-19. Sequencing used immunoSEQ multiplex PCR; TCRdb keeps in-frame clones, though not all of them. The table shows 95,000 to 150,000 clones, with just over 85% occurring only once. The material sequenced was peripheral blood. The source of these receptors is a woman in her fifties or sixties with active or convalescent COVID-19.

The chain's CDR3 is CASKQGRTNIQYF. CDR3 DNA: TGTGCCAGCAAACAGGGTCGAACGAACATTCAGTACTTC. V is TRBV28 and J is TRBJ2-4; possible D gene TRBD1, 6 bases. Trimming removed 7 bases from V and 7 bases from J, with 14 bases in between. The CDR3 loop spans 13 amino acids. Germline V gene lookup returns CDR1 MDHEN and CDR2 SYDVKM.

The chain recombines TRBV7-9 with TRBJ1-1, with 7 bases aligning to TRBD1. Per germline, CDR1 SEHNR and CDR2 FQNEAQ (reference sequence). V trimming: 5 bases; J trimming: 3 bases; junction bases outside the gene matches: 12. The CDR3 is 16 amino acids. The CDR3 region is CASSPRQGSGDTEAFF. The CDR3 bases are TGTGCCAGCAGCCCACGACAGGGTAGTGGGGACACTGAAGCTTTCTTT.

The chain couples TRBV29-1 to TRBJ2-3; maybe TRBD2 (6 bases). The CDR3 is 13 amino acids. Deletions cut 5 bases from V and 3 bases from J, with 12 bases between. The germline gives CDR1 SQVTM, CDR2 ANQGSEA. In DNA, the CDR3 is TGCAGCGTTACCCGGGAGCGGACAGATACGCAGTATTTT. It specifies CSVTRERTDTQYF.

The chain has TRBV7-9 and TRBJ2-3, with 11 bases lining up with TRBD1. Germline CDR1 and CDR2: SEHNR and FQNEAQ (reference sequence). The CDR3 loop spans 15 amino acids. Trimming cost V 4 bases and J 6 bases; bases outside gene matches: 6. This chain's CDR3 is CASSWGQGEMDTQYF. CDR3 nucleotide sequence: TGTGCCAGCAGCTGGGGACAGGGGGAGATGGATACGCAGTATTTT.

This chain uses TRBV3-1 (or the pseudogene TRBV3-2) with TRBJ2-1, with TRBD2 matching 10 bases. Trimming took 3 bases from V and 4 from J; bases not matched to a gene: 0. The germline CDR1 and CDR2 sequences are LGHDT and YNNKEL (reference sequence). The CDR3 sequence is 14 residues long. DNA for the CDR3: TGTGCCAGCAGCCAGGGACTAGCGTACAATGAGCAGTTCTTC. This sequence encodes CASSQGLAYNEQFF.